This TCR beta chain comes out of a study of regulatory T cells in long-lasting Graves disease. There are a few counts of this clonotype. Building the TCR beta libraries relied on iRepertoire HTBI primers, and CDR3 regions underwent Arm-PCR. Study processing details: In the combined samples, some 59 TRBV and 14 to 15 TRBJ segments were identified. In TCRdb, the multiplex PCR reads were re-called with MiXCR into one record per CDR3 protein. For this entry, the V and J calls and clone size follow TCRdb and not the study's own pipeline. The table shows 400,000 to 500,000 distinct CDR3 sequences, with about 16% occurring only once. CDR1 MNHNS and CDR2 SASEGT come from the germline V gene. Trimming left V 8 bases short and J 5 bases short, with 5 bases between. The CDR3 extends over 10 amino acids. As to time point: newly diagnosed GD, antithyroid drugs for less than 3 months. Scientists built the TCR library using RNA that was extracted from PBMCs.

The sample was also linked to a second study, of T cells in Graves' hyperthyroidism and ophthalmopathy. According to that study: Stable hyperthyroidism was separated from ophthalmopathy by a model based on 13 V-J features.

Sequenced here: peripheral blood mononuclear cells (PBMCs), sampled at new diagnosis, from a patient treated with antithyroid drugs. The receptor was derived from a woman in her 30s with Graves disease. The rearrangement uses TRBV6-1 and TRBJ2-3; no clear D. CDR3 sequence: CASQGDTQYF. In DNA form, the CDR3 reads TGTGCCAGCCAAGGAGATACGCAGTATTTT.